The 15 T cell receptor beta chains reported below all come from one sample, sequenced in a study of T cell repertoires in cytomegalovirus infection. TCRdb reanalysed the reads using MiXCR and keeps one entry per CDR3 protein. This sample has 300,000 or so distinct CDR3 sequences, with 9.6% found just once. The sample consisted of PBMCs. The receptors originated from a human donor in good health (CMV status not recorded). Some clones in this sample may be carry-over from other donors' samples.

This clonotype was picked up many times. The V and J genes are TRBV10-3 and TRBJ2-1; D is ambiguous. Trimming pared 7 bases from V and 9 bases from J, leaving 10 bases between. The CDR3 runs 11 residues. CDR1 is ENHRY, CDR2 SYGVKD, per germline. CDR3 DNA sequence: TGTGCCATCAAGGCCAGTATTGAGCAGTTCTTC. Translating it yields CAIKASIEQFF.

There are many counts of this clonotype. The chain joins TRBV7-2 to TRBJ2-2, with 7 bases that match TRBD2. Germline V gene data show CDR1 as SGHTA and CDR2 as FQGNSA. With V trimmed by 3 bases and J by 0 bases, 4 bases remained unmatched. The CDR3 totals 16 residues. The CDR3 DNA is TGTGCCAGCAGCTTTTCGGGGGGTGCGAACACCGGGGAGCTGTTTTTT. Translation gives CASSFSGGANTGELFF.

By share, this clonotype ranks as medium-sized. The chain is built from TRBV7-2 and TRBJ2-1; the match to TRBD2 covers 8 bases. Germline V gives CDR1 SGHTA, CDR2 FQGNSA. The CDR3 has 17 amino acids. The V segment lost 0 bases and the J segment 7 bases; nucleotides outside the gene matches: 11. CDR3 DNA: TGTGCCAGCAGCTTAGCCGGGCCGGGACTAGAGAGGAATGAGCAGTTCTTC. This translates into CASSLAGPGLERNEQFF.

This clonotype was counted at least ten times. The V gene is TRBV7-6, the J gene TRBJ2-3; the match to TRBD2 covers 11 bases. The trim removed 3 bases at V and 4 bases at J, leaving 9 bases unmatched. The CDR3 runs to 17 residues. Germline V CDR1 and CDR2: SGHVS, FNYEAQ. The CDR3 sequence is CASSFRLAGGQSDTQYF. The CDR3 DNA follows: TGTGCCAGCAGCTTTCGTTTAGCGGGGGGGCAATCAGATACGCAGTATTTT.

There are many counts of this clonotype. The J gene is TRBJ2-3, the V gene TRBV10-3, with 13 bases aligning to TRBD2. J lost 2 bases, V lost 5 bases, and 4 bases had no gene match. Germline lookup yields CDR1 ENHRY and CDR2 SYGVKD. The CDR3 extends over 16 amino acids. CDR3 nucleotides: TGTGCCATCAGTCGGACTAGCGGGGGTATCACAGATACGCAGTATTTT. This encodes CAISRTSGGITDTQYF.

This clonotype showed up many times. This chain links TRBV5-6 with TRBJ2-3; D is unclear. Germline assignment: CDR1 SGHDT and CDR2 YYEEEE. CDR3 length: 14 residues. With 0 bases removed from V and 6 bases from J, the gap between germline ends came to 11 bases. The CDR3 DNA is TGTGCCAGCAGCTTGGATAGGCCGGCGGATACGCAGTATTTT. It yields the protein CASSLDRPADTQYF.

This clonotype appeared many times. The rearrangement joins TRBV18 to TRBJ2-3; D perhaps matches TRBD2 (6 bases). Germline-derived CDR1 and CDR2 are KGHSH and LQKENI. V dropped 3 bases and J dropped 3 bases, with 10 bases sitting between them. The CDR3 consists of 14 residues. The CDR3 bases are TGTGCCAGCTCACCTCTAGCGACGACAGATACGCAGTATTTT. Translating it yields CASSPLATTDTQYF.

Remarks on this clonotype: This could be a read error, since a much larger clone is one nucleotide away. The chain has TRBV5-4 and TRBJ2-1; D is uncertain. This CDR3 comprises 14 residues. Germline assignment: CDR1 SGHNT and CDR2 YYREEE (reference sequence). The CDR3 sequence: CANSFGSPGNEQFF. The CDR3 nucleotides are TGTGCCAACAGCTTTGGCAGCCCCGGGAATGAGCAGTTCTTC.

The sample holds many counts of this clonotype. The chain combines TRBV5-1 with TRBJ2-3; D not certain. Germline V lookup: CDR1 SGHRS, CDR2 YFSETQ. CDR3 length: 14 amino acids. V lost 4 bases, J lost 5 bases, and 14 bases lay in between. The CDR3 reads CASSLGDLGDTQYF. DNA of the CDR3: TGCGCCAGCAGCCTAGGAGACCTGGGAGATACGCAGTATTTT.

This clonotype has a count of ten or more. The V gene is TRBV2, the J gene TRBJ1-5; 7 bases are shared with TRBD1. The V gene's germline CDR1 is SNHLY and CDR2 FYNNEI. Unmatched junction bases numbered 11, after V lost 5 bases and J lost 7 bases. This CDR3 region has 15 residues. The CDR3 coding sequence is TGTGCCAGCAGTTCTCAGGGGGGCCAGTTACAGCCCCAGCATTTT. Encoded protein: CASSSQGGQLQPQHF. Variable domain in full (rest from reference TRBV2 and TRBJ1-5): EPEVTQTPSHQVTQMGQEVILRCVPISNHLYFYWYRQILGQKVEFLVSFYNNEISEKSEIFDDQFSVERPDGSNFTLKIRSTKLEDSAMYFCASSSQGGQLQPQHFGDGTRLSIL.

The sample holds many counts of this clonotype. The CDR3 here is CASSLTSGGYEQYV. Written as DNA, the CDR3 is TGCGCCAGCAGCTTGACTAGCGGGGGGTACGAGCAGTACGTC. This sequence joins TRBV5-1 and TRBJ2-7, with 12 bases fitting TRBD2. Per the germline V gene, CDR1 is SGHRS and CDR2 is YFSETQ. The CDR3 covers 14 residues. V lost 1 base to trimming and J lost 4 bases; unmatched junction nucleotides: 0.

The table lists this clonotype with many counts. V gene TRBV6-2 or TRBV6-3 combines with J gene TRBJ2-7; no firm D call. V shed 0 bases and J shed 3 bases, with 9 bases lying between them. CDR1 and CDR2 from the germline V gene are MNHEY and SVGEGT. The CDR3 has 14 residues. CDR3 nucleotides: TGTGCCAGCAGTTACTCGACAACAAGCTACGAGCAGTACGTC. Translated: CASSYSTTSYEQYV.

The sample holds a few counts of this clonotype. The chain has TRBV29-1 and TRBJ2-1; TRBD2 aligns across 11 bases. V lost 7 bases, J lost 7 bases, and 9 bases stayed unmatched. The germline CDR1 and CDR2 sequences are SQVTM and ANQGSEA. The CDR3 is made up of 14 amino acids. In DNA, the CDR3 is TGCAGCGCATTAGCGGGGGGGCCTCAAAATGAGCAGTTCTTC. This codes for CSALAGGPQNEQFF.

In this sample, this clonotype turned up many times. This chain connects TRBV28 to TRBJ2-5; a weak D match, TRBD2 (6 bases). This CDR3 region has 16 residues. In germline, CDR1 is MDHEN, CDR2 SYDVKM. V lost 6 bases and J lost 1, with 18 bases in between. CDR3 coding DNA: TGTGCCAGCAGAAGAAAGGGTGGGGGGTCCCAAGAGACCCAGTACTTC. It yields the protein CASRRKGGGSQETQYF.

This clonotype was counted between two and nine times. This rearrangement joins TRBV15 to TRBJ2-1; TRBD1 matches 9 bases. Germline loops: CDR1 LNHNV, CDR2 YYDKDF (reference sequence). The V and J ends lost 2 bases and 5 bases, in that order; junction bases with no gene match: 10. The CDR3 runs to 17 residues. The CDR3 nucleotides are TGTGCCACCAGCAGATATACACAGGGGGCTTTGGACAATGAGCAGTTCTTC. Translation: CATSRYTQGALDNEQFF.